This is a list of T cell receptor beta chains from one sample in a study of T cell responses to AZD1222 COVID-19 vaccine. Libraries were prepared by immunoSEQ multiplex PCR; TCRdb keeps only in-frame clonotypes and omits some of them. The sample shows about 92,000 clones, around 93% of them seen only once. This material consisted of peripheral blood, taken on day 0 of AZD1222 vaccination. The source of these receptors is an adult in good health. The CDR3 runs from the conserved cysteine through the conserved F or W. A D gene is named only where the DNA matches it firmly. Size tells how often a clone was seen (once, few, many) or the class of an expanded clone, and some rows leave it out.

v_call	j_call	clone_size	d_call	cdr3_aa	cdr3_nt
TRBV14	TRBJ2-7	few	TRBD2	CASSQGPERESLYEQYF	TGTGCCAGCAGCCAGGGTCCGGAGCGGGAGAGTCTCTACGAGCAGTACTTC
TRBV5-4	TRBJ1-1	few	-	CASSRTPNTEAFF	TGTGCCAGCAGCCGGACCCCGAACACTGAAGCTTTCTTT
TRBV3-1/TRBV3-2	TRBJ1-6	-	-	CASSLRGLAFRSPLHF	TGTGCCAGCAGCCTCCGGGGGTTGGCGTTTAGATCACCCCTCCACTTT
TRBV5-4	TRBJ2-2	-	-	CASRTPTQGNTGELFF	TGTGCCAGCAGGACGCCAACCCAGGGGAACACCGGGGAGCTGTTTTTT
TRBV2	TRBJ2-2	-	-	CASSGQAGELFF	TGTGCCAGCAGTGGACAAGCCGGGGAGCTGTTTTTT
TRBV11-1	TRBJ1-1	-	-	CASSRGVEDTEAFF	TGTGCCAGCAGCCGGGGGGTAGAGGACACTGAAGCTTTCTTT
TRBV9	TRBJ1-2	-	-	CASSPQVRAGYTF	TGTGCCAGCAGCCCTCAGGTAAGGGCTGGCTACACCTTC
TRBV7-9	TRBJ1-5	-	-	CASSLSGGVNQPQHF	TGTGCCAGCAGCTTGTCCGGGGGCGTGAATCAGCCCCAGCATTTT
TRBV5-8	TRBJ2-3	-	-	CASSLGKVLYGDTQYF	TGTGCCAGCAGCTTGGGCAAGGTCCTCTACGGGGATACGCAGTATTTT
TRBV27	TRBJ2-7	-	TRBD2	CASSRRGAYEQYF	TGTGCCAGCAGTCGACGGGGGGCCTACGAGCAGTACTTC
TRBV28	TRBJ1-3	-	-	CASSLNPGFTGNTIYF	TGTGCCAGCAGTTTAAATCCAGGCTTTACTGGAAACACCATATATTTT
TRBV28	TRBJ1-5	-	TRBD1	CASSLPTGGLGQPQHF	TGTGCCAGCAGTTTACCTACAGGGGGCCTGGGTCAGCCCCAGCATTTT
TRBV3-1/TRBV3-2	TRBJ1-1	-	-	CASSQGSGRGARTEAFF	TGTGCCAGCAGCCAAGGGAGTGGGCGGGGGGCGCGTACTGAAGCTTTCTTT
TRBV7-2	TRBJ2-3	-	TRBD2	CASSLRASGVTDTQYF	TGTGCCAGCAGCCTCAGGGCCAGCGGGGTCACAGATACGCAGTATTTT
TRBV7-9	TRBJ2-3	-	-	CASSLRTGKTTDTQYF	TGTGCCAGCAGCCTACGAACAGGGAAGACCACAGATACGCAGTATTTT
TRBV25-1	TRBJ1-2	-	-	CASSGGPGDKGYTF	TGTGCCAGCAGTGGGGGTCCAGGGGATAAGGGCTACACCTTC
TRBV4-1	TRBJ1-6	-	-	CASSQVRGNSPLHF	TGCGCCAGCAGCCAAGTGCGGGGAAATTCACCCCTCCACTTT
TRBV18	TRBJ1-4	-	TRBD1	CASSSFSDREYEKLFF	TGTGCCAGCTCAAGCTTCTCCGACAGGGAGTATGAAAAACTGTTTTTT
TRBV12-3/TRBV12-4	TRBJ2-5	-	-	CASSLGLTGQYF	TGTGCCAGCAGTTTGGGATTAACAGGGCAGTACTTC
TRBV6-5	TRBJ2-1	-	TRBD2	CASSPRTSAYNEQFF	TGTGCCAGCAGTCCCCGGACTAGCGCCTACAATGAGCAGTTCTTC
TRBV4-1	TRBJ2-3	-	-	CASSQLAGTDTQYF	TGCGCCAGCAGCCAGCTAGCCGGCACAGATACGCAGTATTTT
TRBV12-3/TRBV12-4	TRBJ2-7	-	-	CASRRGTYEQYF	TGTGCCAGCAGGAGGGGGACCTACGAGCAGTACTTC
TRBV4-2	TRBJ1-2	-	-	CASSHRDHFHGYTF	TGTGCCAGCAGCCACCGGGACCATTTCCATGGCTACACCTTC
TRBV5-1	TRBJ2-5	-	-	CASSPPLDETQYF	TGCGCCAGCAGCCCACCCTTGGACGAGACCCAGTACTTC
TRBV12-3/TRBV12-4	TRBJ1-6	-	-	CASRWGISPLHF	TGTGCCAGCCGGTGGGGAATTTCACCCCTCCACTTT
TRBV6-4	TRBJ2-1	-	TRBD2	CASSDDGTSGNNEQFF	TGTGCCAGCAGTGACGATGGGACTAGCGGGAACAATGAGCAGTTCTTC
TRBV5-1	TRBJ2-5	-	TRBD1	CASSLGDRETQYF	TGCGCCAGCAGCTTGGGGGACAGAGAGACCCAGTACTTC
TRBV9	TRBJ2-3	-	TRBD2	CASSVTISGGADTQYF	TGTGCCAGCAGCGTAACAATTAGCGGGGGGGCAGATACGCAGTATTTT
TRBV30	TRBJ2-2	-	-	CAWRSKGTGELFF	TGTGCCTGGAGGTCTAAAGGCACCGGGGAGCTGTTTTTT
TRBV14	TRBJ2-3	-	-	CASSQGANRASTDTQYF	TGTGCCAGCAGCCAAGGTGCGAACAGAGCTAGCACAGATACGCAGTATTTT
TRBV7-9	TRBJ2-7	-	TRBD1	CASEPRGTGGAGEQYF	TGTGCCAGCGAGCCGCGAGGGACAGGGGGCGCTGGTGAGCAGTACTTC
TRBV5-1	TRBJ1-3	-	-	CASSLEGNTLYF	TGCGCCAGCAGCTTGGAGGGGAACACACTATATTTT
TRBV19	TRBJ2-7	-	-	CASSIAGGYEQYF	TGTGCCAGTAGTATCGCCGGGGGCTACGAGCAGTACTTC
TRBV10-3	TRBJ1-1	-	-	CAISDRRENTEAFF	TGTGCCATCAGTGACAGGAGGGAGAACACTGAAGCTTTCTTT
TRBV27	TRBJ1-2	-	-	CASTSRTGGWSYGYTF	TGTGCCAGCACCTCCCGGACGGGGGGGTGGAGCTATGGCTACACCTTC
TRBV7-9	TRBJ1-2	-	-	CASSLPIGYGYTF	TGTGCCAGCAGCTTACCTATAGGCTATGGCTACACCTTC
TRBV2	TRBJ1-5	-	-	CASSEVVNQPQHF	TGTGCCAGCAGTGAGGTAGTCAATCAGCCCCAGCATTTT
TRBV28	TRBJ2-1	-	TRBD2	CASSRLAGAGSYNEQFF	TGTGCCAGCAGTCGACTAGCGGGAGCTGGAAGCTACAATGAGCAGTTCTTC
TRBV12-3/TRBV12-4	TRBJ1-5	-	-	CASTLTGTQHF	TGTGCCAGCACCCTAACAGGGACCCAGCATTTT
TRBV28	TRBJ1-6	-	TRBD1	CASSLRTGRDNSPLHF	TGTGCCAGCAGTCTCCGGACAGGGAGGGATAATTCACCCCTCCACTTT
TRBV19	TRBJ2-3	-	-	CASSIDTGISTDTQYF	TGTGCCAGTAGTATAGACACAGGGATTAGCACAGATACGCAGTATTTT
TRBV5-1	TRBJ1-3	-	-	CASSLAGSGNTIYF	TGCGCCAGCAGCTTGGCAGGGTCTGGAAACACCATATATTTT
TRBV6-5	TRBJ2-2	-	TRBD1	CASTRTGGGGELFF	TGTGCCAGCACCCGGACAGGGGGCGGCGGGGAGCTGTTTTTT
TRBV28	TRBJ1-1	-	TRBD1	CASSPRDRVWMAFF	TGTGCCAGCAGTCCGCGGGACAGGGTCTGGATGGCTTTCTTT
TRBV18	TRBJ2-7	-	-	CASSPSSYEQYF	TGTGCCAGCTCACCCAGCTCCTACGAGCAGTACTTC
TRBV5-4	TRBJ1-1	-	-	CASSFQGSEAFF	TGTGCCAGCAGCTTTCAGGGGTCTGAAGCTTTCTTT
TRBV4-1	TRBJ1-2	-	-	CASSQEVGNNRGYTF	TGCGCCAGCAGCCAAGAAGTCGGAAACAACAGGGGCTACACCTTC
TRBV27	TRBJ2-7	once	TRBD1	CASSFEGRGLSF	TGTGCCAGCAGTTTTGAAGGCAGGGGGCTATCGTTC
TRBV30	TRBJ1-5	-	TRBD1	CAWEGGSFNQPQHF	TGTGCCTGGGAAGGGGGCTCCTTTAATCAGCCCCAGCATTTT
TRBV7-2	TRBJ1-6	-	-	CASSLARDTIKYNSPLHF	TGTGCCAGCAGCTTAGCCCGGGACACAATTAAGTATAATTCACCCCTCCACTTT
TRBV27	TRBJ1-1	-	TRBD1	CASSSRPGTGGYNTEAFF	TGTGCCAGCAGTTCCAGGCCCGGGACAGGGGGTTATAACACTGAAGCTTTCTTT
TRBV12-3/TRBV12-4	TRBJ1-2	-	-	CASSFDTIYGYTF	TGTGCCAGCAGTTTCGACACGATCTATGGCTACACCTTC
TRBV12-2	TRBJ1-5	-	-	CASRLARDRGGNQPQHF	TGTGCAAGTCGCTTAGCGCGTGACAGGGGTGGCAATCAGCCCCAGCATTTT
TRBV7-9	TRBJ1-1	-	-	CASSPRAEAFF	TGTGCCAGCAGCCCGAGGGCTGAAGCTTTCTTT